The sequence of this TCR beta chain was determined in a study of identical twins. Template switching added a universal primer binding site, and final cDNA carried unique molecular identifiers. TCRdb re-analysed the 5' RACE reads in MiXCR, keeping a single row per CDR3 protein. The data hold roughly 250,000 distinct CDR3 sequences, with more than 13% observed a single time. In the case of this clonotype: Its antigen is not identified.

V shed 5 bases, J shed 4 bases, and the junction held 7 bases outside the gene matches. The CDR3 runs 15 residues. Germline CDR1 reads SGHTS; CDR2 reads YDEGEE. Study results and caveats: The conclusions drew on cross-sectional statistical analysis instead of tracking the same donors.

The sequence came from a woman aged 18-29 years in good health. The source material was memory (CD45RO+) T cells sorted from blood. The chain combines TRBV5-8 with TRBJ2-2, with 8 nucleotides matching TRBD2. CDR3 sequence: CASRHWTSRTGELFF. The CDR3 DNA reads TGTGCCAGCAGACACTGGACTAGCCGCACCGGGGAGCTGTTTTTT.